The T cell receptor (beta chain) under discussion was sequenced for a study of shared clonotypes between healthy human individuals. TCRdb's table, derived via immunoSEQ multiplex PCR, lists solely in-frame clones and lacks some. Here the sample spans about 2,100,000 clones, about 92% being singletons. Germline V gene sequence: CDR1 MNHEY, CDR2 SMNVEV (reference sequence). Deletions cut 4 bases from V and 3 bases from J, with 16 bases between. This CDR3 is built from 16 residues. A note on this clone: Its antigen is still unknown.

CD45RO-negative, CCR7-positively selected cells formed the naive CD8 fraction, excluding terminally differentiated effector memory CD45RA+ cells. General study findings and limits: Larger estimated richness was generally seen in naive subsets than in memory subsets. A few donors had about 5% of their naive CD4 clonotypes in common. Deeper or shallower sequencing was expected to change how clonotypes are shared among donors.

The gene calls are TRBV27 and TRBJ2-1; D might be TRBD1 (6 bases). Sequencing was performed on naive CD8+ T cells from PBMCs. The TCR comes from a man between 18 and 29 years old in good health. Some clones in this sample may be carry-over from other donors' samples. CDR3 amino acids: CASSSRRDNYYNEQFF. The CDR3 bases are TGTGCCAGCAGTTCCCGCCGGGACAATTACTACAATGAGCAGTTCTTC.